This passage covers 15 T cell receptor beta chains from one sample sequenced in a study of early T cells in non-severe SARS-CoV-2 infection. Each CDR3 protein is one row after TCRdb ran MiXCR on the 5' RACE reads. The sample lists about 37,000 distinct CDR3 sequences, 5.8% occurring once. The source material was whole blood. The receptors shown here come from an adult who was a healthcare worker with PCR-confirmed SARS-CoV-2 infection or an uninfected control (not recorded which).

Ten or more counts support this clonotype. The chain employs TRBV7-2 and TRBJ1-2; the D is unclear. V lost 5 bases to trimming and J lost 3 bases, with 10 bases between them. This CDR3 is 13 amino acids long. Germline CDR1 reads SGHTA; CDR2 reads FQGNSA. The CDR3 is CASSDPSDYGYTF. The CDR3 DNA reads TGTGCCAGCAGCGACCCCTCAGACTATGGCTACACCTTC.

There are many counts of this clonotype. V and J are TRBV19 and TRBJ2-7, with no clear D. Germline CDR1 and CDR2: LNHDA and SQIVND (reference sequence). This CDR3 contains 15 residues. Between the trimmed V and J ends, which lost 5 bases and 2 bases, there was a span of 16 bases. Here the CDR3 DNA reads TGTGCCAGTAGTCCTGTGGACGCTGAGACCTACGAGCAGTACTTC. Encoded protein: CASSPVDAETYEQYF.

This clonotype came up many times. The chain employs TRBV12-3 or TRBV12-4 and TRBJ2-5; D possibly uses TRBD1 or TRBD2 (5 bases each). V lost 6 bases and J lost 4, with 18 bases in between. This CDR3 spans 15 amino acids. The CDR3 reads CASSSRGPLRETQYF. Here the CDR3 DNA reads TGTGCCAGCAGCAGCCGGGGACCTCTCCGAGAGACCCAGTACTTC.

This chain links TRBV7-6 with TRBJ2-1, with D possibly called TRBD1 or TRBD2 (5 bases each). V gave up 2 bases and J gave up 4 bases, with 21 bases separating them. CDR1 and CDR2 from the germline V gene are SGHVS and FNYEAQ. The CDR3 has 18 residues. The DNA for the CDR3 is TGTGCCAGCAGCTTATTCGGGGCCGCAAAAGACTCGTACAATGAGCAGTTCTTC. The encoded protein is CASSLFGAAKDSYNEQFF.

The chain joins TRBV4-2 to TRBJ2-3; 11 bases agree with TRBD2. From germline, CDR1 is LGHNA and CDR2 YNFKEQ. J lost 2 bases, V lost 1 base, and 5 bases had no gene match. CDR3 length: 17 residues. DNA for the CDR3: TGTGCCAGCAGCCAAGGGTCTAGCGGGGGGTTCACAGATACGCAGTATTTT. Translated: CASSQGSSGGFTDTQYF.

This clonotype came up many times. The chain is built from TRBV5-5 and TRBJ2-5, with 8 bases lining up with TRBD1. Germline-derived CDR1 and CDR2 are SGHKS and YYEKEE (reference sequence). The CDR3 runs 19 residues. J lost 1 base, V lost 4 bases, and 18 bases had no gene match. The CDR3 DNA reads TGTGCCAGCAGCCCGGACAGGGATGGGTCTTTTCGGACCCAAGAGACCCAGTACTTC. It translates to CASSPDRDGSFRTQETQYF.

This clonotype was found a few times. The rearrangement links TRBV14 to TRBJ1-1; tentative D call: TRBD1 (6 bases). The germline V gene has CDR1 SGHDN and CDR2 FVKESK. There are 16 residues in the CDR3. The V end was cut by 1 base, the J end by 1 base, with 13 bases between. The CDR3 is CASSQVTGMWNTEAFF. The CDR3 region has the DNA TGTGCCAGCAGCCAAGTAACAGGGATGTGGAACACTGAAGCTTTCTTT.

This clonotype was observed many times. J is TRBJ2-1 and V is TRBV6-4; TRBD2 is a possible D gene (6 bases). Between the trimmed V and J ends, which lost 6 bases and 7 bases, there was a span of 13 bases. From germline, CDR1 is MRHNA and CDR2 SNTAGT. The CDR3 covers 13 residues. CDR3 region: CASSPGLANEQFF. The CDR3 nucleotides are TGTGCCAGCAGCCCCGGCCTAGCGAATGAGCAGTTCTTC.

This clonotype appeared many times. This chain joins TRBV7-9 and TRBJ2-1, with D possibly matching TRBD2 (5 bases). The V and J ends lost 10 bases and 6 bases respectively, with 13 bases between them. Germline CDR1 SEHNR, CDR2 FQNEAQ (reference sequence). The CDR3 length is 12 residues. The chain's CDR3 is CATHGLANEQFF. CDR3 coding DNA: TGTGCCACCCACGGACTTGCCAATGAGCAGTTCTTC.

This clonotype was observed many times. The chain carries TRBV28 and TRBJ2-7; 9 bases map to TRBD1. This CDR3 region has 15 residues. The germline V gene encodes CDR1 MDHEN and CDR2 SYDVKM. V dropped 3 bases and J dropped 5; count of bases not matched to a gene: 8. CDR3 sequence reads: CASSFPPGQGHEQYF. The CDR3 nucleotides are TGTGCCAGCAGTTTCCCCCCGGGACAGGGCCACGAGCAGTACTTC.

This clonotype showed up many times. The genes are TRBV30 and TRBJ1-5, with D hard to call. V was clipped by 1 base and J by 0 bases, with 4 bases between them. The CDR3 covers 13 residues. In germline, CDR1 is GTSNPN, CDR2 SVGIG (reference sequence). The CDR3 reads CAWSGNSNQPQHF. CDR3 DNA: TGTGCCTGGAGTGGGAATAGCAATCAGCCCCAGCATTTT.

This clonotype was recorded at least ten times. The junction departs from the called germline gene at one end, perhaps through a read error. This sequence joins TRBV7-8 and TRBJ2-1, with D unclear. Germline loops: CDR1 SGHVS, CDR2 FQNEAQ. This CDR3 is 12 amino acids long. In DNA form, the CDR3 reads TGTGCCAGCAGCTTAGAGTCGGCCTCGAGGATCTTC. Translated, it gives CASSLESASRIF.

This clonotype was seen repeatedly, ten times or more. The rearrangement joins TRBV27 to TRBJ2-7; D not resolved. The V end lost 2 bases, the J end lost 2 bases, and 10 bases lay between the germline ends. CDR1 is MNHEY, CDR2 SMNVEV, per germline (reference sequence). This CDR3 region has 14 residues. The CDR3 DNA reads TGTGCCAGCAGTTTACACTTCAATACCTACGAGCAGTACTTC. Protein sequence: CASSLHFNTYEQYF.

This clonotype was seen at least ten times. The chain combines TRBV6-5 with TRBJ2-5; D remains unclear. Germline V lookup: CDR1 MNHEY, CDR2 SVGAGI. Trimming shortened V by 0 bases and J by 5 bases, and 7 bases separated the two germline ends. This CDR3 has 13 residues. The CDR3 loop reads CASSYSNAETQYF. The CDR3 DNA follows: TGTGCCAGCAGTTACTCGAACGCGGAGACCCAGTACTTC.

This clonotype came up many times. CDR3 sequence reads: CSALHSRGTDTQYF. CDR3 coding DNA: TGCAGTGCTCTTCATAGCAGAGGCACAGATACGCAGTATTTT. The chain is built from TRBV20-1 and TRBJ2-3; D gene uncertain. Germline V gene lookup returns CDR1 DFQATT and CDR2 SNEGSKA (reference sequence). With 5 bases removed from V and 1 base from J, the gap between germline ends came to 13 bases. CDR3 size: 14 residues.